A single sample gave rise to the 16 T cell receptor beta chains below, sequenced in a study of CD8+CD57+ T cells in acquired aplastic anemia. Genomic DNA, the template, was used for profiling of the TCR beta VDJ and CDR3. TCRdb fed the reads into MiXCR, producing one record per CDR3 protein. Among about 190,000 distinct CDR3 sequences listed, approximately 52% were seen once. Sequenced input: sorted CD4+, CD8+, or CD8+CD57+ T cells (not recorded which) from PBMCs. The receptor set was obtained from a human donor in good health, serving as a control.

This clonotype has more than one count but fewer than ten. The gene calls are TRBV10-3 and TRBJ2-1, with D perhaps matching TRBD1 (6 bases). Trimming cost V 4 bases and J 0 bases, with 13 bases left between them. Looked up from germline, CDR1 is ENHRY and CDR2 is SYGVKD. CDR3 length: 16 amino acids. CDR3 coding DNA: TGTGCCATCAGTGGGATCACAGGGCCCTCCTACAATGAGCAGTTCTTC. It is translated as CAISGITGPSYNEQFF.

This clonotype has a count of ten or more. One end of the junction varies from germline; a read error may be responsible. The chain has TRBV10-2 and TRBJ2-3, with D tentatively TRBD2 (6 bases). CDR3 length: 14 residues. Looked up from germline, CDR1 is WSHSY and CDR2 is SAAADI. The CDR3 here is CARSGRGLTDTQYF. CDR3 in DNA: TGCGCCAGAAGTGGGCGGGGTTTGACAGATACGCAGTATTTT.

J is TRBJ1-6 and V is TRBV10-3; the D is unclear. V was clipped by 0 bases and J by 7 bases, with 4 bases between them. The CDR3 spans 13 residues. Germline CDR1 reads ENHRY; CDR2 reads SYGVKD. CDR3 nucleotides: TGTGCCATCAGTGAGTCTTTCAATTCACCCCTCCACTTT. It yields the protein CAISESFNSPLHF.

With respect to this clonotype: A much larger clone sits a single nucleotide away, making a read error possible. The V and J genes are TRBV7-2 and TRBJ1-6; 7 nucleotides align to TRBD1. Looked up from germline, CDR1 is SGHTA and CDR2 is FQGNSA. The CDR3 covers 16 residues. With V trimmed by 6 bases and J by 6 bases, 11 bases remained unmatched. The CDR3: CASSLDSGQLNSPLHF. In DNA form, the CDR3 reads TGTGCCAGCAGTTTGGACTCGGGACAGCTTAATTCACCCCTCCACTTT.

The rearrangement uses TRBV9 and TRBJ1-5, with D unclear. Trimming removed 0 bases at V and 3 bases at J, with 16 bases between. This CDR3 comprises 17 residues. Germline assignment: CDR1 SGDLS and CDR2 YYNGEE. The CDR3 DNA reads TGTGCCAGCAGCGTAGTTGGTGAAGGGCCGATCAATCAGCCCCAGCATTTT. This sequence encodes CASSVVGEGPINQPQHF.

The CDR3 sequence: CASSDGRAQETQYF. The CDR3 bases are TGTGCCAGCAGTGACGGCAGGGCACAAGAGACCCAGTACTTC. J is TRBJ2-5 and V is TRBV2; possible D gene TRBD1, 5 bases. V lost 3 bases to trimming and J lost 2 bases, with 10 bases between them. CDR1 SNHLY and CDR2 FYNNEI come from the germline V gene. The CDR3 spans 14 residues.

The chain joins TRBV10-2 to TRBJ2-1; D might be TRBD1 (6 bases). The CDR3 has 13 residues. V was pared by 5 bases and J by 6 bases, with 11 bases between. In germline, CDR1 is WSHSY, CDR2 SAAADI. The CDR3 spells CASSRSTGNEQFF. The DNA for the CDR3 is TGCGCCAGCAGTCGATCGACAGGCAATGAGCAGTTCTTC.

This clonotype appeared many times. V is TRBV10-3 and J is TRBJ2-2; D may be TRBD1 or TRBD2 (5 bases each). This CDR3 is built from 13 residues. Trimming took 8 bases from V and 7 from J, leaving 14 bases between them. Germline-derived CDR1 and CDR2 are ENHRY and SYGVKD. CDR3 sequence (DNA): TGTGCCATCTCAAGAGGGGTTCACGGGGAGCTGTTTTTT. The encoded protein is CAISRGVHGELFF.

This clonotype was detected many times. V gene TRBV7-3 combines with J gene TRBJ1-5, with a possible D match to TRBD1 (5 bases). From germline, CDR1 is SGHTA and CDR2 FQGTGA. Between the trimmed V and J ends, which lost 9 bases and 6 bases, there was a span of 18 bases. This CDR3 contains 14 residues. Here the CDR3 reads CARPPGTRGQPQHF. Here the CDR3 DNA reads TGTGCCAGACCCCCAGGGACGCGGGGTCAGCCCCAGCATTTT.

V usage is TRBV2 and J usage is TRBJ1-6; no firm D call. CDR1 and CDR2 from the germline V gene are SNHLY and FYNNEI. The CDR3 length is 13 residues. Trimming shortened V by 4 bases and J by 13 bases, and 14 bases separated the two germline ends. The CDR3 is CASSAPLGKPLHF. As DNA, the CDR3 is TGTGCCAGCAGTGCCCCCCTGGGGAAGCCCCTCCACTTT.

Here the CDR3 reads CAWSVRDRGPRGHNSPLHF. The CDR3 nucleotides are TGTGCCTGGAGTGTACGGGACAGGGGGCCTCGTGGACATAATTCACCCCTCCACTTT. This sequence joins TRBV30 and TRBJ1-6, with 12 bases matching TRBD1. CDR1 is GTSNPN and CDR2 is SVGIG in the germline V gene (reference sequence). Trimming cost V 0 bases and J 5 bases; bases outside gene matches: 11. This CDR3 contains 19 residues.

The rearrangement uses TRBV7-9 and TRBJ2-3; D may be TRBD1 (6 bases). The V gene lost 5 bases and the J gene lost 0 bases, with 15 bases spanning the gap. CDR1 is SEHNR and CDR2 is FQNEAQ in the germline V gene (reference sequence). The CDR3 is made up of 16 amino acids. For the CDR3, the DNA is TGTGCCAGCAGCCAGGACAGTCCGTCTAGCACAGATACGCAGTATTTT. Its translation: CASSQDSPSSTDTQYF.

The genes are TRBV25-1 and TRBJ2-7; 7 bases are shared with TRBD1. This CDR3 contains 13 residues. V trimming: 7 bases; J trimming: 6 bases; junction bases outside the gene matches: 9. Per germline, CDR1 MGHDK and CDR2 SYGVNS. The DNA of the CDR3 is TGTGCCAGCACGAGGGACAGTCAATTCGAGCAGTACTTC. Protein: CASTRDSQFEQYF.

The gene calls are TRBV7-3 and TRBJ2-1, with D tentatively TRBD1 or TRBD2 (5 bases each). The germline V gene encodes CDR1 SGHTA and CDR2 FQGTGA. There are 16 residues in the CDR3. Trimming shortened V by 3 bases and J by 2 bases, and 14 bases separated the two germline ends. The CDR3 region has the DNA TGTGCCAGCAGCTTCGGGGCAGGGCCCACCTACAATGAGCAGTTCTTC. Translating gives CASSFGAGPTYNEQFF.

This clonotype was counted between two and nine times. V is TRBV2 and J is TRBJ1-6; no clear D gene. Germline V gene lookup returns CDR1 SNHLY and CDR2 FYNNEI. V was shortened by 4 bases and J by 5 bases, with 9 bases between the two germline ends. There are 14 residues in the CDR3. The CDR3 bases are TGTGCCAGCAGTGGGGTAGCTGATAATTCACCCCTCCACTTT. Protein sequence: CASSGVADNSPLHF.

This clonotype was observed a single time. The J gene is TRBJ1-1, the V gene TRBV24-1, with D possibly being TRBD1 (6 bases). The CDR3 runs to 14 residues. V shed 5 bases and J shed 3 bases, with 12 bases lying between them. Germline loops: CDR1 KGHDR, CDR2 SFDVKD. CDR3 loop: CATSGRGAHTEAFF. In nucleotides, the CDR3 is TGTGCCACCAGTGGTCGGGGGGCGCACACTGAAGCTTTCTTT.